This TCR beta chain emerged from a study of T cells in localized non-small cell lung cancer (dated by TCRdb to 2020 to 2022). In terms of the full investigation: The study analyzed T cell repertoires of hundreds of early-stage NSCLC patients, comparing tumors and uninvolved tumor-adjacent lungs. NSCLC patients had a mean age of roughly 66 years, and more than 120 were male and 107 female. The cohort was made up of approximately 250 treatment-naive NSCLC patients whose localized lung tumors had been resected. The investigation overall reported the following: Uninvolved tumor-adjacent lung showed the highest T cell clonality, higher than tumor, which suggests more focused antigenic responses in the uninvolved tumor-adjacent lung. Because of the exploratory design, TCR variables were selected using unadjusted p-values without false-discovery rate correction. Higher T cell density in blood was associated with longer overall survival, whereas higher clonality in adjacent lung was associated with shorter survival. A median of roughly 60 of the top 100 tumor clones were detected in paired uninvolved adjacent lung, and 28 of these tumor clones were also found among the top 100 clones of the paired uninvolved adjacent lung. Because multi-region tumor sequencing was not performed, intratumor heterogeneity could not be ruled out.

A note on this clone: What antigen it recognizes has not been identified. No base quality values were provided; no much bigger clone lies one nucleotide off.

According to the germline V gene (reference sequence), CDR1 reads LNHDA and CDR2 reads SQIVND. V and J lose 8 bases and 3 bases, and a span of 14 bases separates them. The CDR3 goes from the cysteine to the phenylalanine over 13 residues. The read is trimmed to its CDR3 DNA, 39 bases read in frame from base 1. At diagnosis, peripheral blood, uninvolved tumor-adjacent lung and tumor were collected and were preserved as a mix of fresh-frozen and FFPE material. For TCR repertoire profiling, blood samples were analyzed in the form of peripheral blood mononuclear cells. TCR beta CDR3 regions were sequenced from DNA using the immunoSEQ Assay. Per the authors' processing: To compute T cell density, TCR beta template counts were normalized to usable DNA, which was estimated by amplifying housekeeping genes. The preseqR package was used to estimate richness by extrapolating to 400,000 templates for PBMC samples and to 120,000 templates for tissue samples. Clonality was taken to be one minus Pielou's evenness. Tissue-enriched TCRs were identified through differential abundance testing performed on productive amino-acid clonotypes, with a minimum total count of 5 and an alpha of 0.1. The Jaccard Index and the Morisita Overlap Index were used to measure how much the repertoires overlapped between compartments. TCR beta CDR3s were clustered by GLIPH together with public tetramer-defined viral CDR3s, and at least three viral sequences plus V-gene enrichment were required for viral motifs. TCRdb limited this immuneACCESS table to in-frame rearrangements with V and J called. A share of clones is missing; checked studies link under half to unresolved V genes, and the rest is unexplained. From that table come the V and J calls and clone size; the DNA was used to work out D and trimming. In this sample the table shows about 33,000 clones, 85% to 90% of which occur a single time. The ten largest clones capture 4% to 5% of the sample.

The sample in question was peripheral blood, obtained before any cancer treatment. Here the chain combines TRBV19 and TRBJ2-7; no D gene is confidently identified. The sequence came from a man aged 35 to 69 with stage I lung adenocarcinoma. The DNA reads TGTGCCAGTGCCGGGTCAGACCACTACGAGCAGTACTTC. Its protein product is CASAGSDHYEQYF.